This T cell receptor (beta chain) comes out of a study of blood T cells in healthy people across ages. General observations from the study: The recorded TCR beta diversity per million T cells decreased in a roughly linear manner with age. Aged donors had fewer naive CD4+ cells and lower diversity than long-lived donors.

The CDR3 consists of 14 residues. The germline V gene has CDR1 SGDLS and CDR2 YYNGEE. Trimming shortened V by 4 bases and J by 2 bases, and 12 bases separated the two germline ends. Every sample had a minimum of 7 million PBMCs isolated. The total RNA that was extracted per sample amounted to at least 6 micrograms. It was with a sample-barcoded 5' primer and a J-beta primer mix that a second PCR of roughly 7 to 12 cycles was run. TCRdb ran MiXCR on the 5' RACE reads and lists one entry per CDR3 protein. The profile shows hundreds of thousands of distinct CDR3 sequences, under 25% of them singletons. This clonotype turned up a few times. Its antigen is not known.

Specimen: blood. The gene calls are TRBV9 and TRBJ1-2; unclear D gene. The clonotype comes from an older man in good health. The CDR3, as DNA: TGTGCCAGCAGCTCATGGACGGTGAACTATGGCTACACCTTC. It encodes CASSSWTVNYGYTF.